These 17 T cell receptor beta chains originate from one sample sequenced in a study of beta chain features in type 1 diabetes. Reverse transcribing all isolated RNA meant expressed TCRB transcripts were sequenced. The table came from immunoSEQ multiplex PCR; TCRdb's copy has only in-frame clones and leaves some out. Counted here are some 160,000 clones, approximately 9.1% occurring once; the ten biggest clones make up 2.3%. Sequenced material: central memory CD4+ T cells from blood. Receptor source: a woman between 18 and 30 years old in good health.

CDR3 residues: CASSEGLAYEQYF. The CDR3 DNA reads as TGTGCCAGCAGTGAAGGTTTGGCTTACGAGCAGTACTTC. V is TRBV2 and J is TRBJ2-7; D gene ambiguous. Trimming took 1 base from V and 4 from J, leaving 8 bases between them. The CDR3 runs to 13 residues. Germline CDR1 reads SNHLY; CDR2 reads FYNNEI.

In this sample, this clone turned up a few times. The V gene is TRBV5-1, the J gene TRBJ1-2; possibly TRBD1 for D (6 bases). Trimming removed 0 bases from V and 3 bases from J, with 15 bases in between. This CDR3 region has 16 residues. Germline V gene sequence: CDR1 SGHRS, CDR2 YFSETQ. The CDR3 DNA is TGCGCCAGCAGCTTGGGGCTTGCCGGGACATACTATGGCTACACCTTC. This gives the protein CASSLGLAGTYYGYTF.

A few counts support this clone. V and J are TRBV5-4 and TRBJ2-5; 9 nucleotides align to TRBD1. The length of the CDR3 is 15 residues. The germline CDR1 and CDR2 sequences are SGHNT and YYREEE (reference sequence). J lost 5 bases, V lost 4 bases, and 9 bases had no gene match. Here the CDR3 reads CASSAGRTGEETQYF. The CDR3 nucleotides are TGTGCCAGCAGCGCCGGACGGACAGGGGAGGAGACCCAGTACTTC.

This clone was observed a few times. This chain connects TRBV4-1 to TRBJ1-4, with 9 positions matching TRBD1. V gave up 0 bases and J gave up 8 bases; unmatched junction bases: 7. From germline, CDR1 is MGHRA and CDR2 YSYEKL. The CDR3 is 16 amino acids. CDR3 region: CASSQDLTGGAEKLFF. The CDR3 nucleotides are TGCGCCAGCAGCCAAGATTTAACAGGGGGCGCAGAAAAACTGTTTTTT.

This clone was seen a few times. V usage is TRBV4-3 and J usage is TRBJ2-1; 8 bases map to TRBD1. Per germline, CDR1 LGHNA and CDR2 YSLEER. Trimming took 0 bases from V and 8 from J; bases not matched to a gene: 9. The CDR3 runs 16 residues. As DNA, the CDR3 is TGCGCCAGCAGCCAAGAGAACAGGGGGGTCGTTGATGAGCAGTTCTTC. This translates into CASSQENRGVVDEQFF.

V gene TRBV5-1 combines with J gene TRBJ1-2; TRBD1 might be the D (5 bases). Germline CDR1 reads SGHRS; CDR2 reads YFSETQ. V was cut by 0 bases and J by 3 bases, with 9 bases left in between. The CDR3 extends over 14 amino acids. The CDR3, as DNA: TGCGCCAGCAGCTTGGGGTCGGGGGACTATGGCTACACCTTC. Its translation is CASSLGSGDYGYTF.

The rearrangement joins TRBV5-1 to TRBJ2-1, with D perhaps matching TRBD2 (6 bases). Trimming removed 4 bases from V and 2 bases from J, with 13 bases in between. This CDR3 has 15 amino acids. The germline CDR1 and CDR2 sequences are SGHRS and YFSETQ. For the CDR3, the DNA is TGCGCCAGCAGCAAGGACGGGGAGGCCTACAATGAGCAGTTCTTC. Translated: CASSKDGEAYNEQFF.

This chain uses TRBV6-6 with TRBJ1-2; D not resolved. Germline-derived CDR1 and CDR2 are MNHNY and SVGAGI (reference sequence). Trimming shortened V by 6 bases and J by 6 bases, and 20 bases separated the two germline ends. The CDR3 runs to 15 residues. In DNA, the CDR3 is TGTGCCAGCAGCCCCAGGTCCTTGCTCTCCAATGGCTACACCTTC. The encoded protein is CASSPRSLLSNGYTF.

This clone showed up just a few times. The gene calls are TRBV2 and TRBJ1-2; tentative D call: TRBD1 (5 bases). Per germline, CDR1 SNHLY and CDR2 FYNNEI. This CDR3 contains 14 residues. The germline V and J ends were trimmed by 4 bases and 0 bases, with 9 bases remaining between them. In nucleotides, the CDR3 is TGTGCCAGCAGTGTGAGGACAACTAACTATGGCTACACCTTC. Protein: CASSVRTTNYGYTF.

This clone was picked up a small number of times. This rearrangement joins TRBV4-2 to TRBJ2-4; 11 positions agree with TRBD2. Germline assignment: CDR1 LGHNA and CDR2 YNFKEQ. The CDR3 has 14 residues. The CDR3 nucleotides are TGTGCTAGCGGGAGGGCGAATGACAAAAACATTCAGTACTTC. It codes for CASGRANDKNIQYF.

This clone has ten or more counts. The CDR3 DNA sequence: TGTGCCAGCAGCAAAAGTGAGGCAGGGCGTCGGTTCTTGGCCAACGTCCTGACTTTC. Translated, it gives CASSKSEAGRRFLANVLTF. The V call is TRBV7-8, the J call TRBJ2-6; a weak D match, TRBD1 (5 bases). Germline V gives CDR1 SGHVS, CDR2 FQNEAQ. This CDR3 comprises 19 residues. V shed 5 bases and J shed 6 bases, with 26 bases lying between them.

This clone appeared many times. The gene calls are TRBV18 and TRBJ2-3; TRBD2 matches 10 bases. This CDR3 is built from 19 residues. The ends lost 0 bases at V and 2 bases at J; junction bases unmatched: 11. Germline values: CDR1 KGHSH, CDR2 LQKENI. The CDR3 reads CASSPPEGTSGKLTDTQYF. As DNA, the CDR3 is TGTGCCAGCTCACCACCGGAGGGAACTAGCGGGAAACTCACAGATACGCAGTATTTT.

The gene calls are TRBV27 and TRBJ2-5, with 9 bases matching TRBD1. With V trimmed by 4 bases and J by 4 bases, 4 bases remained unmatched. The CDR3 runs to 14 residues. In germline, CDR1 is MNHEY, CDR2 SMNVEV (reference sequence). As DNA, the CDR3 is TGTGCCAGCAGTTCCAGGACAGGGGCAGAGACCCAGTACTTC. Its protein product is CASSSRTGAETQYF.

The chain joins TRBV11-3 to TRBJ2-5; D is uncertain. Germline CDR1 and CDR2: SGHNT and YENEEA. The CDR3 is 14 amino acids. Trimming cost V 1 base and J 2 bases, with 8 bases left between them. CDR3 in DNA: TGTGCCAGCAGCTTAGGGTCAGGACAAGAGACCCAGTACTTC. It specifies CASSLGSGQETQYF.

This clone was observed a few times. CDR3 protein: CASSPQQGTNTEAFF. The CDR3 region has the DNA TGTGCCAGCTCACCCCAACAGGGAACCAACACTGAAGCTTTCTTT. The rearrangement uses TRBV18 and TRBJ1-1; possible D gene TRBD1, 6 bases. Trimming took 3 bases from V and 2 from J, leaving 13 bases between them. The CDR3 runs to 15 residues. Per the germline V gene, CDR1 is KGHSH and CDR2 is LQKENI.

The genes are TRBV7-3 and TRBJ1-1; possibly TRBD1 for D (5 bases). V was pared by 5 bases and J by 5 bases, with 15 bases between. Germline lookup yields CDR1 SGHTA and CDR2 FQGTGA. The CDR3 extends over 14 amino acids. This CDR3 reads CASSRGQEGTEAFF. Written as DNA, the CDR3 is TGTGCCAGCAGCAGGGGTCAGGAGGGGACTGAAGCTTTCTTT.

This clone was observed a few times. The rearrangement joins TRBV7-3 to TRBJ2-7; 9 positions match TRBD1. Germline trimming cut 1 base from V and 6 bases from J; bases unmatched to any gene: 4. The CDR3 sequence is 14 residues long. Germline CDR1 is SGHTA and CDR2 is FQGTGA. CDR3 DNA: TGTGCCAGCAGCTTAAACAGGGGGCTGGGCGAGCAGTACTTC. It translates to CASSLNRGLGEQYF. The full variable domain, its missing parts supplied by reference TRBV7-3 and TRBJ2-7, is GAGVSQTPSNKVTEKGKYVELRCDPISGHTALYWYRQSLGQGPEFLIYFQGTGAADDSGLPNDRFFAVRPEGSVSTLKIQRTERGDSAVYLCASSLNRGLGEQYFGPGTRLTVT.